This entry concerns a single TCR beta chain. The target antigen is unknown. This sample also contains other DNA sequences that code for the same CDR3. The entry originates in a study of cytomegalovirus exposure and HLA in healthy donors. Regarding the study as a whole: It was reported that the classifier diagnosed cytomegalovirus status with high specificity and sensitivity in both the original and validation cohorts.

TCRdb's table, derived via immunoSEQ multiplex PCR, lists solely in-frame clones and lacks some. The table has about 140,000 clones, roughly four fifths seen once. Trimming stripped 5 bases from V and 5 bases from J, with 13 bases between. Germline lookup yields CDR1 SGHRS and CDR2 YFSETQ. The CDR3 is 13 amino acids. Sequenced input: PBMCs. The TCR comes from a woman aged 25 to 45 in good health and CMV-seronegative. V and J are TRBV5-1 and TRBJ2-5; no definite D call. This chain's CDR3 is CASSTPGQETQYF. CDR3 nucleotide sequence: TGCGCCAGCAGTACCCCGGGTCAGGAGACCCAGTACTTC.